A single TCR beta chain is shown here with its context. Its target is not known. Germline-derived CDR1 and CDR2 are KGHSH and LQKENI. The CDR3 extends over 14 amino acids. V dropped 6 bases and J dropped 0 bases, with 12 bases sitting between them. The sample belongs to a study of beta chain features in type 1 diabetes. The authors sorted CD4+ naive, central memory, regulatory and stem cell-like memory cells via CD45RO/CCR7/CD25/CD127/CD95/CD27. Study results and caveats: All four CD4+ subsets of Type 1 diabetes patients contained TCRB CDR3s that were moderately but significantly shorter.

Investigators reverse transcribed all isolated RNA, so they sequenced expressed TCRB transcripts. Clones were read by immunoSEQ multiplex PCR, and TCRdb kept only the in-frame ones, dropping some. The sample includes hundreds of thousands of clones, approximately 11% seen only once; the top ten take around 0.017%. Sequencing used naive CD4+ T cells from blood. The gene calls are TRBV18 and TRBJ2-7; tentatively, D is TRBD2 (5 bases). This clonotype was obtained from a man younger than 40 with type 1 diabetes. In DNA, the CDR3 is TGTGCCAGCTCTCCTCGGACTGTCTCCTACGAGCAGTACTTC. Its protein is CASSPRTVSYEQYF.